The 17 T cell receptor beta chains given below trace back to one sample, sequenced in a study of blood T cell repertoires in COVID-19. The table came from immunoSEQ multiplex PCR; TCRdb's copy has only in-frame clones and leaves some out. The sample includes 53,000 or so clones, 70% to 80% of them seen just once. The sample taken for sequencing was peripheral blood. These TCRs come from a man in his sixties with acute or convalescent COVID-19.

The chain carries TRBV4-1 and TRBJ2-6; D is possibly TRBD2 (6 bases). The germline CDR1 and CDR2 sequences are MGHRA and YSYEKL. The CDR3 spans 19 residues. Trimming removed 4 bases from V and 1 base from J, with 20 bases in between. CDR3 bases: TGCGCCAGCAGCCGCGGTAGCAGGCGCGGGACTTCTGGGGCCAACGTCCTGACTTTC. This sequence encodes CASSRGSRRGTSGANVLTF.

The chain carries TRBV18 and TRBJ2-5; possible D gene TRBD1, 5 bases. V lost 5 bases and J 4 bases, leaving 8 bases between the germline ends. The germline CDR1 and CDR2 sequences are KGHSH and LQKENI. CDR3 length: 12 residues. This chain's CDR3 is CASSRGGETQYF. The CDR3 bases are TGTGCCAGCTCAAGGGGCGGAGAGACCCAGTACTTC.

The CDR3 loop reads CASTLDGTGDNYGYTF. CDR3 nucleotide sequence: TGTGCCAGTACCTTGGACGGGACAGGTGATAACTATGGCTACACCTTC. The chain employs TRBV19 and TRBJ1-2; TRBD1 aligns across 8 bases. CDR1 and CDR2 from the germline V gene are LNHDA and SQIVND (reference sequence). V was pared by 7 bases and J by 1 base, with 11 bases of the junction left unmatched. The CDR3 is 16 residues long.

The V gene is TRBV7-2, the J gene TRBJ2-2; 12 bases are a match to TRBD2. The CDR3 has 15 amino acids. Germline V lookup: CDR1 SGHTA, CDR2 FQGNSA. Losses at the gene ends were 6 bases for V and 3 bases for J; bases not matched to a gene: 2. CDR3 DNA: TGTGCCAGCAGTACTAGCGGGAGGTACACCGGGGAGCTGTTTTTT. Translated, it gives CASSTSGRYTGELFF.

The CDR3: CASSLTRGYDIQYF. DNA of the CDR3: TGTGCCAGCAGCTTGACCAGGGGGTATGACATTCAGTACTTC. V and J are TRBV5-6 and TRBJ2-4, with 7 bases fitting TRBD1. V shed 1 base and J 8 bases; nucleotides not matched to a gene: 6. The germline V gene encodes CDR1 SGHDT and CDR2 YYEEEE. CDR3 size: 14 residues.

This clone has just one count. Here the CDR3 DNA reads TGTGCCTGGAACCGGGCGGGAGGCACCTACGAGCAGTACTTC. This sequence encodes CAWNRAGGTYEQYF. The gene calls are TRBV30 and TRBJ2-7, with TRBD2 matching over 8 bases. Germline CDR1 is GTSNPN and CDR2 is SVGIG (reference sequence). The CDR3 consists of 14 residues. J was trimmed by 2 bases and V by 4 bases; bases with no gene match: 7.

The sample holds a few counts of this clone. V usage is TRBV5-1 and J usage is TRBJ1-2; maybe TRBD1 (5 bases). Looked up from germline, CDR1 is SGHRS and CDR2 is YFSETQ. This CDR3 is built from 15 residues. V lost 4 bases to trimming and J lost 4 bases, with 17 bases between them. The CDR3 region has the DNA TGCGCCAGCAGCCCAGGATCGCCAGGGCCCTATGGCTACACCTTC. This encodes CASSPGSPGPYGYTF.

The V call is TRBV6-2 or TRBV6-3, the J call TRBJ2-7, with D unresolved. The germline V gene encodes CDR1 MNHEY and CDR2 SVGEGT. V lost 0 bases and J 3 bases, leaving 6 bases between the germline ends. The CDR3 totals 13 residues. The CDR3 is CASSYSHLYEQYF. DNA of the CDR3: TGTGCCAGCAGTTACTCACACCTCTACGAGCAGTACTTC.

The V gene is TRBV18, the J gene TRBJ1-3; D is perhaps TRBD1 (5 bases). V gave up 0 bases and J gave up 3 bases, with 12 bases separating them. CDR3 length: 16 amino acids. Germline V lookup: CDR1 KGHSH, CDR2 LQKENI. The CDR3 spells CASSPPQGYYGNTIYF. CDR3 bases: TGTGCCAGCTCACCACCGCAGGGTTACTATGGAAACACCATATATTTT.

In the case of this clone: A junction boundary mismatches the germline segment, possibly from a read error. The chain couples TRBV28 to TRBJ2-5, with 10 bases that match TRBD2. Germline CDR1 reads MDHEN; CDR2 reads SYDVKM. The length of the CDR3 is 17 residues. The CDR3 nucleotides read TGTGCCAGCAGTCCCCTACTAGCGGGGAGGGGGCAAGGGACCCAGTACTTC. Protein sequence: CASSPLLAGRGQGTQYF. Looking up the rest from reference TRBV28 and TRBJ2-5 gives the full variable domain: DVKVTQSSRYLVKRTGEKVFLECVQDMDHENMFWYRQDPGLGLRLIYFSYDVKMKEKGDIPEGYSVSREKKERFSLILESASTNQTSMYLCASSPLLAGRGQGTQYFGPGTRLLVL.

The CDR3 here is CASSVRTGPYEQYF. DNA of the CDR3: TGTGCCAGCTCAGTCCGGACAGGGCCCTACGAGCAGTACTTC. The chain couples TRBV18 to TRBJ2-7; 8 nucleotides agree with TRBD1. V gave up 5 bases and J gave up 2 bases; unmatched junction bases: 5. Per germline, CDR1 KGHSH and CDR2 LQKENI. This CDR3 region has 14 residues.

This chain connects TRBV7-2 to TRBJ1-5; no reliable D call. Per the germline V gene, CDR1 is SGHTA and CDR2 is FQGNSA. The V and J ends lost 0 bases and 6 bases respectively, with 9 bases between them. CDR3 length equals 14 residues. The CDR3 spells CASSLASLGQPQHF. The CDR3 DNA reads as TGTGCCAGCAGCTTAGCGAGTCTAGGTCAGCCCCAGCATTTT. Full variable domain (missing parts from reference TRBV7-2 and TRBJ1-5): GAGVSQSPSNKVTEKGKDVELRCDPISGHTALYWYRQSLGQGLEFLIYFQGNSAPDKSGLPSDRFSAERTGGSVSTLTIQRTQQEDSAVYLCASSLASLGQPQHFGDGTRLSIL.

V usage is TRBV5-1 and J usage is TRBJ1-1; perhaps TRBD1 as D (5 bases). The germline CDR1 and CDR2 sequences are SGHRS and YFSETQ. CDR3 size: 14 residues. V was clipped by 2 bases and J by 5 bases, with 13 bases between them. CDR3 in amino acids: CASSFGGGRTEAFF. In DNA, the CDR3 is TGCGCCAGCAGCTTCGGGGGAGGGAGGACTGAAGCTTTCTTT.

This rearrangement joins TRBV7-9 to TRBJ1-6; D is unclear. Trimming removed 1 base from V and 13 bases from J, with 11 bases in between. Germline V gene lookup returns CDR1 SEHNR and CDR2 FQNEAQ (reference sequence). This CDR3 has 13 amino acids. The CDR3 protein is CASSLVREWPLHF. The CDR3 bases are TGTGCCAGCAGCTTAGTTAGAGAGTGGCCCCTCCACTTT.

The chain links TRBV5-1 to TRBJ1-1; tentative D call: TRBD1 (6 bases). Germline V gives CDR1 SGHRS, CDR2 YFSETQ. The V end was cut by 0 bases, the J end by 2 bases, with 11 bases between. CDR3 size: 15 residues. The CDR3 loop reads CASSLVGHGNTEAFF. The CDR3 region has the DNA TGCGCCAGCAGCTTGGTGGGACACGGCAACACTGAAGCTTTCTTT.

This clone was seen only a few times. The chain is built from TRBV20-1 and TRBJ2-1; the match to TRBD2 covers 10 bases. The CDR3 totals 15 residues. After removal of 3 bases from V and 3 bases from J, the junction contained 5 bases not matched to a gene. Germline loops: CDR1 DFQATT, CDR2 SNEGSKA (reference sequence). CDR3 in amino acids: CSASPTSGDYNEQFF. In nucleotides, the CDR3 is TGCAGTGCTAGTCCAACTAGCGGGGACTACAATGAGCAGTTCTTC.

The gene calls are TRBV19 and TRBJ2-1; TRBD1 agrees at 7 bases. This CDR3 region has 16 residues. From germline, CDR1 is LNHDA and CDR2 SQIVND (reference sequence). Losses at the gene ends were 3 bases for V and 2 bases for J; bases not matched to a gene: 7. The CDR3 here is CASSIGQGDTYNEQFF. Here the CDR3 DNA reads TGTGCCAGTAGTATCGGGCAGGGGGACACCTACAATGAGCAGTTCTTC.